This T cell receptor beta chain was identified in a study (dated by TCRdb to the mid-2010s). Points on this clonotype: The target of this receptor is not known. No qualities accompany the bases; no much larger clone lies one base away.

The library came from RT-PCR. Sequencing instrument: Illumina MiSeq. Starting from the raw public reads, TCRdb applied fastp trimming at Q25, assembled clones with MiXCR and retained in-frame beta chains. Every entry covers one CDR3 protein and lists the most common genes and DNA from its rows. Counted in this sample were more than 600,000 distinct CDR3 sequences; 13% to 15% of them appeared once. The ten largest clones take up around 3.3% of the sample. The germline V gene (reference sequence) yields LGHDT for CDR1 and YNNKEL for CDR2. V is clipped by 1 base and J by 5 bases, and the sequence between their germline boundaries is 11 bases long. Reading from cysteine to phenylalanine, the CDR3 counts 14 amino acids. The entry retains the CDR3 DNA only, 42 bases that are in frame from base 1.

The clonotype was recovered from a female donor in good health, serving as a healthy control. Source material: memory CD4+ T cells from blood. The chain was built from TRBV3-1 and TRBJ1-2; no confident D gene assignment can be made. The DNA sequence is TGTGCCAGCAGCCAAGGAGGCCAGTTATATGGCTACACCTTC. Its protein is CASSQGGQLYGYTF.